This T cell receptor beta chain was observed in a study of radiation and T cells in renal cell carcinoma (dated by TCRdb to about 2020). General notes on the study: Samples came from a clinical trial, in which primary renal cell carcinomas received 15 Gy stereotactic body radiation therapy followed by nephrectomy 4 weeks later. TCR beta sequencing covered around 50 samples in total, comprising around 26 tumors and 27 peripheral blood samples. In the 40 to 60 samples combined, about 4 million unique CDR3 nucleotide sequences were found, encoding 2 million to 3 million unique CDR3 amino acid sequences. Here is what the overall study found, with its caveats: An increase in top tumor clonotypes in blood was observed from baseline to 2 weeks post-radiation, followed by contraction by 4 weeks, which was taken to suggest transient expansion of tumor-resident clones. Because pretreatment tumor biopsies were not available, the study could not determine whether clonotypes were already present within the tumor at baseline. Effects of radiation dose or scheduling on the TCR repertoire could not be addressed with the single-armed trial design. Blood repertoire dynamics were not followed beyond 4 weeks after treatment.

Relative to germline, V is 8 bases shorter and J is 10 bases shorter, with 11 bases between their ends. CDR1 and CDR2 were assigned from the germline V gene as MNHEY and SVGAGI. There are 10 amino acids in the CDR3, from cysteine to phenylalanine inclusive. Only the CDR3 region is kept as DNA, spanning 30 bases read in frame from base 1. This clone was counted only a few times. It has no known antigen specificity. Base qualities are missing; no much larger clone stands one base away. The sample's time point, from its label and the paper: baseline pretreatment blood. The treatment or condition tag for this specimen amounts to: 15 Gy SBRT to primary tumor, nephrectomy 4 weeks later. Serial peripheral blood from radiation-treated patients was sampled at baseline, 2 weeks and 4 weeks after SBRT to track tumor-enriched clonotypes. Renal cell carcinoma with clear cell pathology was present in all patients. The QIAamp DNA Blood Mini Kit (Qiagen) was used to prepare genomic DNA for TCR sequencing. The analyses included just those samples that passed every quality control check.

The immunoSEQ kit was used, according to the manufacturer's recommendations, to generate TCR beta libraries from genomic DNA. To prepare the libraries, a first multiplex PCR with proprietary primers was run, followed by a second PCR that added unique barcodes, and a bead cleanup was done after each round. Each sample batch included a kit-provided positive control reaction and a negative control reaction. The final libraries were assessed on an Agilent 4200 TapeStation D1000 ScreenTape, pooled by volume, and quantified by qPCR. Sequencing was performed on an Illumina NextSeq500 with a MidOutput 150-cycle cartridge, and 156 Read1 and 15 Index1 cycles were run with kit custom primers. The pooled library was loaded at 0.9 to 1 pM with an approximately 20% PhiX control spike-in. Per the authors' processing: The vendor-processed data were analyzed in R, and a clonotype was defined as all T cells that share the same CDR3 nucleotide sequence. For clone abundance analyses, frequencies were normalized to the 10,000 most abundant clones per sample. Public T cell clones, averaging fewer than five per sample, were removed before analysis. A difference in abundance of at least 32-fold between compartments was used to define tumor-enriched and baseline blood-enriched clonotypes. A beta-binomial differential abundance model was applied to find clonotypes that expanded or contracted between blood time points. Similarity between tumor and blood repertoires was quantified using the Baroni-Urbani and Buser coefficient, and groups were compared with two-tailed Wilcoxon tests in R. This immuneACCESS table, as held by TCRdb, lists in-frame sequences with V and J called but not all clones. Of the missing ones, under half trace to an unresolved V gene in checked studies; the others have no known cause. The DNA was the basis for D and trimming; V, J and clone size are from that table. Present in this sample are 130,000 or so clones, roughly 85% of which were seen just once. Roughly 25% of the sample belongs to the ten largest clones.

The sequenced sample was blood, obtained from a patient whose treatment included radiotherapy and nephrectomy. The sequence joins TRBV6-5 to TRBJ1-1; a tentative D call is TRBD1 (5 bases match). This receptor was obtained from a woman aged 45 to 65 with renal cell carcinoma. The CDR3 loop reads CASGAERAFF. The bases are TGTGCCAGCGGGGCGGAACGAGCTTTCTTT.